This entry lists 5 T cell receptor beta chains sequenced from one sample in a study of CD8 T cells in Susac syndrome. RNA amounts of about 0.5 to 1 ug underwent reverse transcription with random hexamers. MiXCR, run by TCRdb on the immunoSEQ multiplex PCR reads, gives a single entry per CDR3 protein. Among 180,000 or so distinct CDR3 sequences listed, approximately 94% were seen once. Sequencing was performed on CD4+ T cells from PBMCs. The receptors were gathered from a human donor in good health.

V and J are TRBV7-2 and TRBJ2-2; possible D gene TRBD2, 5 bases. CDR1 and CDR2 (germline): SGHTA, FQGNSA. V lost 5 bases and J lost 3, with 10 bases in between. The CDR3 has 14 amino acids. In nucleotides, the CDR3 is TGTGCCAGCAGCCGTGGGGAGTACACCGGGGAGCTGTTTTTT. Its protein is CASSRGEYTGELFF.

This clonotype showed up just once. This chain links TRBV7-2 with TRBJ2-7, with TRBD2 matching 10 bases. After removal of 4 bases from V and 7 bases from J, the junction contained 16 bases not matched to a gene. The CDR3 has 17 amino acids. Looked up from germline, CDR1 is SGHTA and CDR2 is FQGNSA. This chain's CDR3 is CASSSPRTSGGLGEQYF. The CDR3 DNA reads as TGTGCCAGCAGCTCTCCGCGGACTAGCGGAGGCCTGGGGGAGCAGTACTTC.

J is TRBJ2-3 and V is TRBV20-1; 11 nucleotides align to TRBD2. Germline CDR1 is DFQATT and CDR2 is SNEGSKA (reference sequence). This CDR3 comprises 16 residues. V gave up 5 bases and J gave up 2 bases; unmatched junction bases: 9. CDR3 DNA sequence: TGCAGTGCTGTAGCGGGAGGGCCCCAACTCACAGATACGCAGTATTTT. Protein: CSAVAGGPQLTDTQYF.

The V call is TRBV30, the J call TRBJ2-1, with TRBD2 matching 13 bases. Germline trimming cut 1 base from V and 15 bases from J; bases unmatched to any gene: 12. Germline-derived CDR1 and CDR2 are GTSNPN and SVGIG (reference sequence). This CDR3 has 15 amino acids. DNA of the CDR3: TGTGCCTGGAGTGCGTTGACTAGCGGGAGGAGGTCGGTGTTCTTC. Its protein is CAWSALTSGRRSVFF.

This clonotype has only one observation. The chain carries TRBV21-1 and TRBJ2-7; the D segment call TRBD1 is taken from the table without a DNA check. TRBV21-1 is a recognized pseudogene. CDR3 length equals 14 residues. CDR3 nucleotide sequence: TGTGCCAGCAGCAGGTTGGAGGGGGTCTACGAGCAGTACTTC. It is translated as CASSRLEGVYEQYF.